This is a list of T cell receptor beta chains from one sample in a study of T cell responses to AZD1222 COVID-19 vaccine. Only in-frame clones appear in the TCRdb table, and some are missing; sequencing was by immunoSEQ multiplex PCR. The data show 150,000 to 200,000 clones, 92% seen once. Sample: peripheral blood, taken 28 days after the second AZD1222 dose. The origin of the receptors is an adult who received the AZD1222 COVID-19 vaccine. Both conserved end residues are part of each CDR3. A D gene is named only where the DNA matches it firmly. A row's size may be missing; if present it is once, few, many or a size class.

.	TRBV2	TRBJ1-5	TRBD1	TGTGCCAGCAGGGACAGGACTAATAGCAATCAGCCCCAGCATTTT	CASRDRTNSNQPQHF
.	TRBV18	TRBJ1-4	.	TGTGCCAGCTCACCGGCGAGCCGGGCCGCAAATGAAAAACTGTTTTTT	CASSPASRAANEKLFF
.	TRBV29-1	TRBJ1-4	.	TGCGGAACCGTTGACGGGAATAATGAAAAACTGTTTTTT	CGTVDGNNEKLFF
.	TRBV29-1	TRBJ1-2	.	TGCAGCGTAGCTGCCTCGACAGATAACTATGGCTACACCTTC	CSVAASTDNYGYTF
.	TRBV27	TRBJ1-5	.	TGTGCCAGCAGAGGCACACGGGGACAGCCCCAGCATTTT	CASRGTRGQPQHF
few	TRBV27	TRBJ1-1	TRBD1	TGTGCCAGCAGTCTTGACAGGGTGGGCACTGAAGCTTTCTTT	CASSLDRVGTEAFF
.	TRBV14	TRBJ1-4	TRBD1	TGTGCCAGCAGCCAAGCCGGGACAGGGTATGAAAAACTGTTTTTT	CASSQAGTGYEKLFF
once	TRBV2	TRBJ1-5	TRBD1	TGTGCCAGCAGTGCGCAGGGGGATCAGCCCCAGCATTTT	CASSAQGDQPQHF
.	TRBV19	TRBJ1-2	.	TGTGCCAGTAGTATAGACCCTACGCCCGAGAGAAGGGGCTACACCTTC	CASSIDPTPERRGYTF
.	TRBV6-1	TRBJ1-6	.	TGTGCCAGCAGAGAACTAAACCCGGGACACAAGAGCTCCTATAATTCACCCCTCCACTTT	CASRELNPGHKSSYNSPLHF
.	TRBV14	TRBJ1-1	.	TGTGCCAGCAGCCCCCTGGGCCGCGAGCCCTTTACTGAAGCTTTCTTT	CASSPLGREPFTEAFF
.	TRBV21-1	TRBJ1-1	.	TGTGCCAGCAGCAAAAACAGGGCGGGGGAGGACACTGAAGCTTTCTTT	CASSKNRAGEDTEAFF
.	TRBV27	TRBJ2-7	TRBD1	TGTGCCAGCAGCTCGGACAGGGTGGGTCCGTACGAGCAGTACTTC	CASSSDRVGPYEQYF
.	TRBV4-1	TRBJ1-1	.	TGCGCCAGCGGAAGCGGACGGCCCTTAACGAACACTGAAGCTTTCTTT	CASGSGRPLTNTEAFF
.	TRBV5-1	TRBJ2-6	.	TGCGCCAGCAGCTTGTTCACCACCTCTGGGGCCAACGTCCTGACTTTC	CASSLFTTSGANVLTF
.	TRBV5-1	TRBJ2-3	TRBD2	TGCGCCAGCAGCTTGGGGCAGCGGGGGGTGAAAGATACGCAGTATTTT	CASSLGQRGVKDTQYF
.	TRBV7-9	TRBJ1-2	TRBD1	TGTGCCAGCAGCTCGGCAGGGGGGAACTATGGCTACACCTTC	CASSSAGGNYGYTF
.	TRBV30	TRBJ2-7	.	TGTGCCTGGAGGCTCGGGACCCAGAGGTTAGCCGAGCAGTACTTC	CAWRLGTQRLAEQYF
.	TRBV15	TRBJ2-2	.	TGTGCCACCAGCAGAGACTGGCGGGAGAACACCGGGGAGCTGTTTTTT	CATSRDWRENTGELFF
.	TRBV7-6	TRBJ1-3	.	TGTGCCAGCAGCTTAGGGCCCCCGGGGGCGAGCTCTGGAAACACCATATATTTT	CASSLGPPGASSGNTIYF
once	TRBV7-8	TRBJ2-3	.	TGTGCCAGCAGCTTCTATGGCGTGCCTAGCACAGATACGCAGTATTTT	CASSFYGVPSTDTQYF
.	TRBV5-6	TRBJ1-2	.	TGTGCCAGCAGCTTAAGTGGCAGGTTCTATGGCTACACCTTC	CASSLSGRFYGYTF
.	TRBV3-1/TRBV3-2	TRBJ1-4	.	TGTGCCAGCAGCCAAGGTCCGGGACCCGGCGAAAAACTGTTTTTT	CASSQGPGPGEKLFF
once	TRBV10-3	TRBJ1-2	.	TGTGCCATCAGTGACAGGACACCTAACTATGGCTACACCTTC	CAISDRTPNYGYTF
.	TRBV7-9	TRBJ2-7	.	TGTGCCAGCAGTTTCCGGGACCCATCCTACGAGCAGTACTTC	CASSFRDPSYEQYF
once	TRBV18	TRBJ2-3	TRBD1	TGTGCCAGCTCATCCTTACAGGGGGCGTCAGATACGCAGTATTTT	CASSSLQGASDTQYF
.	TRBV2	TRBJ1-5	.	TGTGCCAGCAGTGATGGTCAGGGCTATCAGCCCCAGCATTTT	CASSDGQGYQPQHF
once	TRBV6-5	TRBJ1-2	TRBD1	TGTGCCAGCACTTTAAACAGGGGCTTGGATGGCTACACCTTC	CASTLNRGLDGYTF
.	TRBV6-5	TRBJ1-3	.	TGTGCCAGCTTACCTCCGGGCCGAACTCGGGGCACCATATATTTT	CASLPPGRTRGTIYF
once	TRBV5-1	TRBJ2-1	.	TGCGCCAGCAGCTTGGGCGACAGGTTCGTCAATGAGCAGTTCTTC	CASSLGDRFVNEQFF